The 23 T cell receptor beta chains given below trace back to one sample, sequenced in a study of blood T cells in healthy people across ages. A second PCR, run for roughly 7 to 11 cycles, used a sample-barcoded 5' primer plus a J-beta primer mix. Using its own MiXCR run on the 5' RACE reads, TCRdb lists one record per CDR3 protein. The sample lists hundreds of thousands of distinct CDR3 sequences, about 56% occurring once. Sequencing used blood. These receptors all stem from a man in his forties or fifties in good health.

This chain uses TRBV6-6 with TRBJ1-6; D remains ambiguous. V was clipped by 7 bases and J by 7 bases, with 8 bases between them. The CDR3 totals 12 residues. Germline assignment: CDR1 MNHNY and CDR2 SVGAGI (reference sequence). CDR3 amino acids: CASMRSNSPLHF. The CDR3 DNA follows: TGTGCCAGCATGCGGTCAAATTCACCCCTCCACTTT.

For the CDR3, the DNA is TGCAGCGCCCAACCTGGGGGGGCCCTAGATACGCAGTATTTT. Residues: CSAQPGGALDTQYF. V is TRBV29-1 and J is TRBJ2-3; tentatively, D is TRBD2 (7 bases). Germline CDR1 and CDR2: SQVTM and ANQGSEA. V shed 7 bases and J shed 5 bases, with 19 bases lying between them. The CDR3 extends over 14 amino acids.

The chain carries TRBV7-2 and TRBJ2-3, with D uncertain. Deletions cut 4 bases from V and 1 base from J, with 9 bases between. This CDR3 comprises 14 residues. Germline values: CDR1 SGHTA, CDR2 FQGNSA. The CDR3 is CASSWPARTDTQYF. Here the CDR3 DNA reads TGTGCCAGCAGCTGGCCCGCGCGCACAGATACGCAGTATTTT.

The CDR3 DNA reads as TGTGCCAGCATCCCATGGACAGGGTCGGGCACTGAAGCTTTCTTT. Its translation is CASIPWTGSGTEAFF. The rearrangement uses TRBV6-1 and TRBJ1-1; TRBD1 matches 8 bases. This CDR3 region has 15 residues. Trimming removed 7 bases from V and 4 bases from J; junction bases left unmatched: 11. Germline CDR1 and CDR2: MNHNS and SASEGT.

This clonotype was seen a handful of times. The chain joins TRBV6-5 to TRBJ2-4; no firm D call. Trimming took off 5 bases at V and 3 bases at J, with 11 bases between the two ends. Germline-derived CDR1 and CDR2 are MNHEY and SVGAGI. The CDR3 contains 14 residues. Here the CDR3 reads CASSRAWGKNIQYF. In DNA form, the CDR3 reads TGTGCCAGCAGTCGGGCTTGGGGCAAAAACATTCAGTACTTC.

This clonotype turned up a few times. This chain uses TRBV12-3 or TRBV12-4 with TRBJ2-5; 9 bases map to TRBD2. The J segment lost 3 bases and the V segment lost 6 bases, leaving 8 bases of the junction unmatched. This CDR3 comprises 15 residues. The CDR3, as DNA: TGTGCCAGCAGCCCCGGACTAGCGAGGGAAGAGACCCAGTACTTC. Its protein is CASSPGLAREETQYF.

With regard to this clonotype: A much larger clone is a single base away; this may be a read error. The chain recombines TRBV4-1 with TRBJ1-2, with no clear D. Looked up from germline, CDR1 is MGHRA and CDR2 is YSYEKL. The CDR3 extends over 12 amino acids. DNA for the CDR3: TGCGCCAGCAACCAAGTTTTGGGTGGCTACACCTTC. Protein: CASNQVLGGYTF.

DNA of the CDR3: TGTGCCAGCAGCTTAGGGGTCCGGGGTCTAGGCTCCTACGAGCAGTACTTC. Translated, it gives CASSLGVRGLGSYEQYF. J is TRBJ2-7 and V is TRBV7-2, with a weak D call TRBD2 (5 bases). Germline loops: CDR1 SGHTA, CDR2 FQGNSA. Trimming took 1 base from V and 0 from J, leaving 16 bases between them. The CDR3 runs to 17 residues.

The V and J genes are TRBV10-3 and TRBJ1-1, with TRBD1 matching 10 bases. After removal of 0 bases from V and 3 bases from J, the junction contained 7 bases not matched to a gene. Looked up from germline, CDR1 is ENHRY and CDR2 is SYGVKD. The CDR3 has 17 amino acids. CDR3 sequence: CAISESRQGAGDTEAFF. The CDR3 coding sequence is TGTGCCATCAGTGAGTCGAGACAGGGGGCAGGGGACACTGAAGCTTTCTTT.

This chain links TRBV24-1 with TRBJ2-3; TRBD2 agrees at 11 bases. V lost 5 bases and J lost 4; bases outside the gene matches: 22. The CDR3 loop spans 21 amino acids. Germline values: CDR1 KGHDR, CDR2 SFDVKD. The DNA of the CDR3 is TGTGCCACCAGTGGTAAATCGGGGCTAGCGGGGGGTGGGTTTTTTTCAGATACGCAGTATTTT. The encoded protein is CATSGKSGLAGGGFFSDTQYF.

This clonotype was seen a few times. CDR3 sequence: CSARREGAGLLAGDREQFF. Here the CDR3 DNA reads TGCAGTGCTAGACGAGAGGGGGCCGGGTTACTAGCGGGAGATAGGGAGCAGTTCTTC. The chain combines TRBV20-1 with TRBJ2-1; 11 bases line up with TRBD2. This CDR3 is 19 amino acids long. The V and J ends lost 2 bases and 10 bases, in that order; junction bases with no gene match: 22. Germline loops: CDR1 DFQATT, CDR2 SNEGSKA (reference sequence).

With regard to this clonotype: A much larger clone is a single base away; this may be a read error. The gene calls are TRBV20-1 and TRBJ2-1; 8 bases match TRBD2. Germline V CDR1 and CDR2: DFQATT, SNEGSKA (reference sequence). This CDR3 is 15 amino acids long. CDR3 region: CGAISGESSYNEQFF. The DNA of the CDR3 is TGCGGTGCTATTAGCGGGGAGAGCTCCTACAATGAGCAGTTCTTC.

The CDR3 region has the DNA TGTGCCAGCAGTCCCCCGGGCAGGTCCTATGGCTACACCTTC. It is translated as CASSPPGRSYGYTF. The genes are TRBV28 and TRBJ1-2, with D unresolved. There are 14 residues in the CDR3. Germline V lookup: CDR1 MDHEN, CDR2 SYDVKM. The V end was cut by 5 bases, the J end by 4 bases, with 14 bases between.

Concerning this clonotype itself: The junction shows a germline mismatch at one end, possibly a read error. This sequence joins TRBV20-1 and TRBJ2-7, with 10 bases fitting TRBD2. CDR1 and CDR2 from the germline V gene are DFQATT and SNEGSKA (reference sequence). CDR3 length: 16 amino acids. DNA of the CDR3: TGTAGTGCTCAGATAGGACTAGCGGTTGGCTCCTACGAGCAGTACTTC. It translates to CSAQIGLAVGSYEQYF.

The chain joins TRBV7-3 to TRBJ2-3; TRBD2 matches at 9 bases. CDR1 is SGHTA, CDR2 FQGTGA, per germline. Trimming cost V 5 bases and J 3 bases; bases outside gene matches: 12. This CDR3 has 17 amino acids. CDR3 protein: CASSPRPGTSLTDTQYF. The CDR3 DNA reads as TGTGCCAGCAGCCCTAGACCCGGGACTAGCCTTACAGATACGCAGTATTTT.

This clonotype was observed a handful of times. V is TRBV20-1 and J is TRBJ2-3; D might be TRBD1 or TRBD2, each matching 6 bases. V was trimmed by 5 bases and J by 10 bases, leaving 19 bases between them. Germline loops: CDR1 DFQATT, CDR2 SNEGSKA (reference sequence). The CDR3 totals 13 residues. The CDR3 coding sequence is TGCAGTGCTGCGGGATTCCGGGACACCTCGCAGTATTTT. This sequence encodes CSAAGFRDTSQYF.

This clonotype was detected ten times or more. The genes are TRBV11-2 and TRBJ2-7; D gene unclear. V was shortened by 1 base and J by 3 bases, with 16 bases between the two germline ends. The CDR3 runs to 16 residues. CDR1 and CDR2 from the germline V gene are SGHAT and FQNNGV. CDR3 sequence reads: CASSLGPSGRLYEQYF. CDR3 nucleotide sequence: TGTGCCAGCAGCTTAGGGCCCTCTGGCAGACTCTACGAGCAGTACTTC.

J is TRBJ2-7 and V is TRBV27, with D perhaps matching TRBD2 (6 bases). CDR1 and CDR2 (germline): MNHEY, SMNVEV (reference sequence). With 6 bases removed from V and 3 bases from J, the gap between germline ends came to 12 bases. The CDR3 covers 13 residues. The CDR3 here is CASRGREIYEQYF. The CDR3 DNA follows: TGTGCCAGCAGGGGACGGGAGATCTACGAGCAGTACTTC.

The chain joins TRBV20-1 to TRBJ1-6; 12 bases map to TRBD1. Unmatched junction bases numbered 11, after V lost 1 base and J lost 7 bases. CDR3 length: 18 residues. CDR1 is DFQATT, CDR2 SNEGSKA, per germline (reference sequence). The CDR3: CSARAGTGGEYQNSPLHF. For the CDR3, the DNA is TGCAGTGCTAGAGCGGGGACAGGGGGCGAGTATCAGAATTCACCCCTCCACTTT.

The gene calls are TRBV5-1 and TRBJ2-5; the D is unclear. Germline CDR1 SGHRS, CDR2 YFSETQ. This CDR3 spans 15 amino acids. Trimming removed 1 base from V and 2 bases from J, with 12 bases in between. Here the CDR3 reads CASSLTPGQQETQYF. CDR3 in DNA: TGCGCCAGCAGCTTGACCCCGGGCCAGCAAGAGACCCAGTACTTC.

This clonotype came up once. The chain carries TRBV5-1 and TRBJ2-1; 8 positions agree with TRBD2. This CDR3 is 17 amino acids long. Losses at the gene ends were 1 base for V and 6 bases for J; bases not matched to a gene: 12. From germline, CDR1 is SGHRS and CDR2 YFSETQ. The chain's CDR3 is CASSLFPAGAEGNEQFF. The CDR3 bases are TGCGCCAGCAGCTTGTTTCCAGCGGGAGCTGAAGGCAATGAGCAGTTCTTC.

The V gene is TRBV7-9, the J gene TRBJ2-2; D uncertain. CDR3 length: 13 amino acids. CDR1 and CDR2 (germline): SEHNR, FQNEAQ (reference sequence). Trimming left V 8 bases short and J 1 base short, with 8 bases between. The CDR3 reads CASPPGNTGELFF. CDR3 coding DNA: TGTGCCAGCCCCCCGGGGAACACCGGGGAGCTGTTTTTT. The full variable domain, completed using reference TRBV7-9 and TRBJ2-2, is DTGVSQNPRHKITKRGQNVTFRCDPISEHNRLYWYRQTLGQGPEFLTYFQNEAQLEKSRLLSDRFSAERPKGSFSTLEIQRTEQGDSAMYLCASPPGNTGELFFGEGSRLTVL.

This clonotype was observed a few times. The CDR3 spells CASSLLAESQETQYF. DNA for the CDR3: TGTGCCAGCAGCTTACTAGCGGAGAGCCAAGAGACCCAGTACTTC. The chain has TRBV7-9 and TRBJ2-5; the match to TRBD2 covers 7 bases. J was trimmed by 1 base and V by 2 bases; bases with no gene match: 4. There are 15 residues in the CDR3. The germline CDR1 and CDR2 sequences are SEHNR and FQNEAQ (reference sequence).